Described below is a single T cell receptor beta chain sequence and its context. Its recognized antigen is unknown. No clone much larger than this one lies a single base away; base qualities are absent. The time point label, read with the paper, signifies: patch test 3, about 24 weeks after DPC sensitization. This specimen's treatment or condition label, per the study, means: therapeutic diphenylcyclopropenone sensitization with weekly scalp DPC. At each patch-test visit, blood was drawn before the patch test was applied. Patients were considered eligible if aged 18 to 70, diagnosed with alopecia and deemed suitable for DPC therapy, and patients were excluded if pregnant. Total RNA was isolated from unfractionated whole blood collected in Tempus Blood RNA tubes. This sample is part of a study of human T cells and chemical hapten exposure (dated by TCRdb to the early 2020s). As for the study more broadly: For sensitization, 2% DPC in acetone was applied to a roughly 2 cm by roughly 2 cm area of upper inner arm skin. Libraries were combined into a pool for sequencing, and differences in TCR yield between samples came mainly from small differences in library volumes within the pool. Most of the patients in the cohort were female, and the cohort covered alopecia areata with under or over 50% scalp involvement, alopecia totalis and alopecia universalis. This study followed changes in the peripheral blood TCR repertoire in vivo during primary and secondary sensitization of alopecia patients to the hapten diphenylcyclopropenone (DPC). Patch testing was done on the upper back using Finn chambers containing 0.01% DPC, and results were scored after 6 days according to International Contact Dermatitis Research Group standards. Blood samples were taken from patients before sensitization (week 0) and then at 2, 6 and about 24 weeks after DPC sensitization. Roughly 30 alopecia patients gave blood for TCR sequencing at one to four time points (pre-sensitization, 2, 6 and 24 weeks). Throughout the approximately 24-week study period, patients were also given weekly therapeutic DPC doses on the scalp. What the study reported, not specific to this receptor: Compared with pre-sensitization or healthy control sets, expanded TCRs formed significantly more large CDR3 similarity clusters, which is consistent with antigen-driven responses. Repeated subsampling changed both the strength of the expansion versus patch-test correlation and the threshold at which that correlation became significant. Because all patients had alopecia, a presumed autoimmune disease, the immune response of the patients might differ from that of healthy individuals. DPC sensitization did not change the number of TCRs with a frequency above 1 in 1000, and there was no evidence of changes in global repertoire structure. The number of PT1 expanded TCRs positively correlated with patch test score, significant at thresholds 8, 16 and 32 but not 4.

The method was RACE. Reads for this sample came from a NextSeq 500. During library preparation, unique molecular identifiers were attached to individual cDNA molecules so that TCRs could be counted in a quantitative, reproducible way. Both TCR alpha and TCR beta chains were sequenced from each blood RNA sample. The original methods were these. A median of approximately 96,000 TCRs per sample was observed, with a range of roughly 23,224 to 750,000. V, J and CDR3 annotation of the TCR reads was carried out using the Decombinator software suite. To make PS versus PT1 abundance plots, every sample was subsampled to the same number of TCRs (28,000). Expanded TCRs were defined as absent before sensitization and observed at least eight times at the 2-week time point. Starting from the raw public reads, TCRdb applied fastp trimming at Q25, assembled clones with MiXCR and retained in-frame beta chains. Each entry is one CDR3 protein sequence, shown with its most common DNA and genes. In this record, the V and J calls reflect TCRdb's handling and not the investigators' own analysis. This sample comprises about 110,000 distinct CDR3 sequences, around 34% of them detected only once. Around 2.8% of the sample is held by the ten biggest clonotypes.

The CDR3 numbers 17 residues from cysteine through phenylalanine. The kept DNA is CDR3 alone, 51 bases in frame from the first base. V is cut back by 4 bases and J by 5 bases, with 14 bases in the junction unmatched. The sequence links TRBV12-3 or TRBV12-4 to TRBJ2-3, and TRBD2 aligns with 8 junction nucleotides. This sample comprised whole blood, obtained in connection with sensitization to the hapten diphenylcyclopropenone (DPC). This sequence was found in a man aged 40-50 years with alopecia areata. Some clones in this sample may be carry-over from other donors' samples. Read as DNA, the sequence is TGTGCCAGCAGTTCAACCTTCCAGCGGGAGTCTCTAGATACGCAGTATTTT. This yields the protein CASSSTFQRESLDTQYF.